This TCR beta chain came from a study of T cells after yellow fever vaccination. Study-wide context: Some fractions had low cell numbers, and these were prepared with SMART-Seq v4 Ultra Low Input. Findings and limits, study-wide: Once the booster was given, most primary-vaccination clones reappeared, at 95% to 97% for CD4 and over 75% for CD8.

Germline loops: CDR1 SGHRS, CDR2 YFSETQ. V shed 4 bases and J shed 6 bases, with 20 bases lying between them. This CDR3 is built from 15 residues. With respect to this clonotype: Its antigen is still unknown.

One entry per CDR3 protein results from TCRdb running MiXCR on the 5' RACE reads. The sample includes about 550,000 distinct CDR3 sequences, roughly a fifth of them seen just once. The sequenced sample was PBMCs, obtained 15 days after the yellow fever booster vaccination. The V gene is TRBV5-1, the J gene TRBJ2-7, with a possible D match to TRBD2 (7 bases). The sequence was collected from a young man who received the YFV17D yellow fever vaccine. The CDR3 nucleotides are TGCGCCAGCAGCGACGGGGGCGGGAGTCACGGCGAGCAGTACTTC. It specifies CASSDGGGSHGEQYF.